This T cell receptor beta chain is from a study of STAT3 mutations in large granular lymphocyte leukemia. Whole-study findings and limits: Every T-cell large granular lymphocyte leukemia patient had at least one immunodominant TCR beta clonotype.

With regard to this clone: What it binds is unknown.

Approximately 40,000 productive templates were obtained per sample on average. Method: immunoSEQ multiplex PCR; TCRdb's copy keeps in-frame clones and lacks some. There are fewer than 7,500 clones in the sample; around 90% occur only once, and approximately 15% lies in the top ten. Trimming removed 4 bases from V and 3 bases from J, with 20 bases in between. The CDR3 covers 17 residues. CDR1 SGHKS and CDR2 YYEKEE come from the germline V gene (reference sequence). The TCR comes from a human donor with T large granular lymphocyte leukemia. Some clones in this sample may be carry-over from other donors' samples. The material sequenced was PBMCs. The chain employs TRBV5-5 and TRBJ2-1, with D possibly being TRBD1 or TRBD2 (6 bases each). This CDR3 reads CASSILPDGGHYNEQFF. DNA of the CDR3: TGTGCCAGCAGCATCCTGCCGGATGGGGGGCACTACAATGAGCAGTTCTTC.